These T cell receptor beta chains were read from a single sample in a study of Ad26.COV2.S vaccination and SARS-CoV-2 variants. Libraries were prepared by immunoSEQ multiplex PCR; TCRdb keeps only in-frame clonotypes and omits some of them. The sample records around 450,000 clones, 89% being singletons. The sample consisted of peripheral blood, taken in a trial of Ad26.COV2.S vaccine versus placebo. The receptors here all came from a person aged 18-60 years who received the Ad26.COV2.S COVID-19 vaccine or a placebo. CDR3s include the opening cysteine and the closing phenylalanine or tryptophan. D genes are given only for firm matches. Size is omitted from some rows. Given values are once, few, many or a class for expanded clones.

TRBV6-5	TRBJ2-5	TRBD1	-	TGTGCCAGCATGAGGACAGGAGAGGTTGGGACCCAGTACTTC	CASMRTGEVGTQYF
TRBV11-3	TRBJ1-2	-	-	TGTGCCAGCAGCCCCTCACCAGAGTCCTATGGCTACACCTTC	CASSPSPESYGYTF
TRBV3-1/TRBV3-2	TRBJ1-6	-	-	TGTGCCAGCAGCCAAGCTGGGCTATTCGATTCACCCCTCCACTTT	CASSQAGLFDSPLHF
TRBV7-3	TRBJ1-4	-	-	TGTGCCAGCAGCCCCTCCGGGGGTCGAGGGGAAAAACTGTTTTTT	CASSPSGGRGEKLFF
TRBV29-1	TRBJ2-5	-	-	TGCAGCACTCGGGGCCAAGAGACCCAGTACTTC	CSTRGQETQYF
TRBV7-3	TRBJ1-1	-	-	TGTGCCAGCAGCATGGACAGAGACACTGAAGCTTTCTTT	CASSMDRDTEAFF
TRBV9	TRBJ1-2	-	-	TGTGCCAGCAGCGTAGTGGCGGGGGCAGGAATTGGCTACACCTTC	CASSVVAGAGIGYTF
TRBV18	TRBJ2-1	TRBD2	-	TGTGCCAGCTCACCTAAGCTAGCGGGAAGTTACAATGAGCAGTTCTTC	CASSPKLAGSYNEQFF
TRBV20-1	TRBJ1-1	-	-	TGCAGTGCTACCATGAACACTGAAGCTTTCTTT	CSATMNTEAFF
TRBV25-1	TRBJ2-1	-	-	TGTGCCAGCAGTGAATGGGAGAGAGATGAGCAGTTCTTC	CASSEWERDEQFF
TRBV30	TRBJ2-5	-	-	TGTGCCTGGAGTGTGGACAGCCAAGAGACCCAGTACTTC	CAWSVDSQETQYF
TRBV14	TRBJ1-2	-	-	TGTGCCAGCAGCCAAGGTCGGGAAGGCTACACCTTC	CASSQGREGYTF
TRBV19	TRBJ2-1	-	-	TGTGCCAGTAGTATTCAAGGGGTCGGATACAATGAGCAGTTCTTC	CASSIQGVGYNEQFF
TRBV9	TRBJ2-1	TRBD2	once	TGTGCCAGCAGCGTAGACGGACTAGCGATCGATGAGCAGTTCTTC	CASSVDGLAIDEQFF
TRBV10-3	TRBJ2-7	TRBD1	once	TGTGCCATCTCCGGCGAGGGACAGGGCCATAACGAGCAGTACTTC	CAISGEGQGHNEQYF
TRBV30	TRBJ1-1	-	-	TGTGCCTGGAGTGGTTGGGTATCTGAAGCTTTCTTT	CAWSGWVSEAFF